This TCR beta chain appears in the sequencing data of a study of cytomegalovirus exposure and HLA in healthy donors. The PCR was carried out with 60 Vbeta primers and 13 Jbeta primers. Sequencing used immunoSEQ multiplex PCR; TCRdb keeps in-frame clones, though not all of them. The table lists 85,000 to 100,000 clones, 80% to 90% of them singletons, with under 2.5% in the top ten. Per germline, CDR1 SGHDN and CDR2 FVKESK. CDR3 length: 15 residues. The V segment lost 4 bases and the J segment 4 bases; nucleotides outside the gene matches: 8. Sequencing was done on a sample of PBMCs. The rearrangement uses TRBV14 and TRBJ2-3; 7 bases match TRBD2. The TCR was taken from a man between 18 and 35 years old in good health and CMV-seronegative. The CDR3 reads CASSRIPRGADTQYF. In nucleotides, the CDR3 is TGTGCCAGCAGCCGTATCCCTCGGGGGGCAGATACGCAGTATTTT.